This T cell receptor beta chain was observed in a study of T cell repertoires in cytomegalovirus infection. Across the whole study: Public TCR beta signatures marked donors with CMV infection and the matching HLA. Findings and limits, study-wide: The cumulative frequency of public TCR beta families identified carriers of CMV plus the relevant HLA. Dominating the ex vivo response were HLA-C-restricted CMV-specific TCR beta clonotypes.

As to this clonotype: Its antigen is undetermined.

TCRdb re-called the reads with MiXCR, one entry per CDR3 protein. The sample lists 160,000 or so distinct CDR3 sequences; approximately 17% were seen once. V lost 3 bases to trimming and J lost 5 bases, with 9 bases between them. Germline lookup yields CDR1 MNHEY and CDR2 SMNVEV (reference sequence). The CDR3 is 13 residues long. The sequence was collected from a human donor in good health (CMV status not recorded). Some clones in this sample may be carry-over from other donors' samples. The specimen was CD8+ T cells from PBMCs. This chain connects TRBV27 to TRBJ2-3; the D gene could be TRBD1 or TRBD2 (5 bases each). The CDR3 region is CASSFPGRDTQYF. CDR3 nucleotides: TGTGCCAGCAGTTTTCCGGGGCGAGATACGCAGTATTTT.